Described below is a single T cell receptor (beta chain) sequence and its context. The CDR3 covers 15 residues. Germline V gene lookup returns CDR1 SGHTA and CDR2 FQGNSA. The junction had 6 bases not matched to a gene; V was cut back by 6 bases and J by 6 bases. TCRdb's table, derived via immunoSEQ multiplex PCR, lists solely in-frame clones and lacks some. The table records about 250,000 clones, under 90% of them present only once. The data are from a study of blood T cell repertoires in COVID-19. The sample comprised PBMCs or T cells enriched from blood (not recorded which). The receptor was derived from a man in his forties who had recovered from COVID-19. The chain couples TRBV7-2 to TRBJ2-2; 11 bases are shared with TRBD2. CDR3 in amino acids: CASRSLAGVAGELFF. The CDR3 bases are TGTGCCAGCAGGTCACTAGCGGGAGTGGCCGGGGAGCTGTTTTTT.